Ten or more counts support the clone carrying this T cell receptor (beta chain). The data were taken from a study of T cells after yellow fever vaccination. From the 5' RACE reads, TCRdb called clonotypes with MiXCR, one entry per CDR3 protein. The sample has around 600,000 distinct CDR3 sequences; roughly 12% are singletons. The TCR was taken from a man aged 30-40 years who received the YFV17D yellow fever vaccine. The specimen comprised PBMCs, sampled on the day of the yellow fever booster vaccination.

The CDR3 protein is CASSYSGRSTDTQYF. As DNA, the CDR3 is TGTGCCAGCAGTTACTCAGGACGGAGCACAGATACGCAGTATTTT. The rearrangement uses TRBV6-5 and TRBJ2-3, with D unclear. CDR1 is MNHEY and CDR2 is SVGAGI in the germline V gene. V was shortened by 0 bases and J by 0 bases, with 7 bases between the two germline ends. The CDR3 loop spans 15 amino acids.